This TCR beta chain derives from a study of post-analysis software for immune sequencing data. Overall study context: Several disease courses (relapsing-remitting, secondary progressive and progressive-relapsing) of multiple sclerosis were included. Study-wide results and caveats: A handful of TRBV segments, including TRBV5-6, TRBV5-1 and TRBV20-1, were more frequent in patients than controls. Significantly lower normalized Chao1 diversity was found in patients with multiple sclerosis relative to controls.

This clonotype was seen a handful of times. As yet, its antigen is unknown. Libraries were made from TCR beta cDNA, and they carried unique molecular identifiers. The source material, about 0.9 to 10 million T cells, gave rise to about 500,000 cDNA molecules. Each CDR3 protein gets one entry after TCRdb re-called the PCR reads with MiXCR. The sample has hundreds of thousands of distinct CDR3 sequences; roughly 27% are singletons. The germline V and J ends were trimmed by 1 base and 6 bases, with 10 bases remaining between them. This CDR3 has 14 amino acids. CDR1 SGHAT and CDR2 FQDESV come from the germline V gene (reference sequence).

The sequence was collected from a girl aged 5-17 years with multiple sclerosis. This sequence joins TRBV11-1 and TRBJ2-1; D call uncertain. The material sequenced was blood. The CDR3 region has the DNA TGTGCCAGCAGCTTAGTGGCTAGTGGCAATGAGCAGTTCTTC. Translated, it gives CASSLVASGNEQFF.